The next 27 T cell receptor beta chains were all read from a single sample in a study of OX40 agonist ivuxolimab in advanced cancers. Repertoires were generated with immunoSEQ multiplex PCR, while TCRdb's copy carries only in-frame clones and drops some. This sample has more than 75,000 clones, with approximately 90% found just once. Sequencing was performed on CD4+ or CD8+ T cells sorted from blood, taken in a trial of the OX40 agonist ivuxolimab. Receptors originate from an adult with an advanced solid tumor such as melanoma, head and neck, liver or kidney cancer.

The chain's CDR3 is CASSLRSSSPGEQFF. The CDR3 DNA reads as TGTGCCAGCAGCCTTAGGTCATCTAGCCCAGGGGAGCAGTTCTTC. This chain links TRBV7-2 with TRBJ2-1; either TRBD1 or TRBD2 may supply D (5 bases each). The germline V and J ends were trimmed by 5 bases and 10 bases, with 21 bases remaining between them. The germline V gene encodes CDR1 SGHTA and CDR2 FQGNSA. The CDR3 covers 15 residues.

This chain connects TRBV2 to TRBJ1-2, with D possibly TRBD1 on 6 matching bases. Deletions cut 7 bases from V and 0 bases from J, with 15 bases between. The CDR3 is 15 residues long. The V gene's germline CDR1 is SNHLY and CDR2 FYNNEI. In DNA form, the CDR3 reads TGTGCCAGCACGCCTCACAGGGATACTAACTATGGCTACACCTTC. This encodes CASTPHRDTNYGYTF.

This clone was seen once. The gene calls are TRBV28 and TRBJ2-7; D unresolved. There are 13 residues in the CDR3. The germline CDR1 and CDR2 sequences are MDHEN and SYDVKM. Between the trimmed V and J ends, which lost 3 bases and 5 bases, there was a span of 11 bases. CDR3 coding DNA: TGTGCCAGCAGTTTCCCCACAAGGAACGAGCAGTACTTC. Protein: CASSFPTRNEQYF. The full variable domain, with the rest looked up from reference TRBV28 and TRBJ2-7, is DVKVTQSSRYLVKRTGEKVFLECVQDMDHENMFWYRQDPGLGLRLIYFSYDVKMKEKGDIPEGYSVSREKKERFSLILESASTNQTSMYLCASSFPTRNEQYFGPGTRLTVT.

The chain employs TRBV6-5 and TRBJ1-1; no reliable D call. The CDR3 is 13 amino acids. Germline CDR1 is MNHEY and CDR2 is SVGAGI. Trimming took 2 bases from V and 1 from J, leaving 5 bases between them. CDR3: CASSYISNTEAFF. The CDR3 coding sequence is TGTGCCAGCAGTTACATATCGAACACTGAAGCTTTCTTT.

This clone was recorded only once. This chain connects TRBV6-5 to TRBJ2-5; D is unclear. The CDR3 spans 14 residues. The ends were cut back, 0 bases at V and 4 bases at J, with 9 bases in the middle. Per germline, CDR1 MNHEY and CDR2 SVGAGI. CDR3 sequence reads: CASSYSLPGETQYF. The CDR3 bases are TGTGCCAGCAGTTACTCGCTCCCGGGAGAGACCCAGTACTTC.

V is TRBV9 and J is TRBJ2-1; 8 bases are shared with TRBD2. V shed 3 bases and J 0 bases; nucleotides not matched to a gene: 2. Germline CDR1 and CDR2: SGDLS and YYNGEE. This CDR3 comprises 15 residues. The CDR3, as DNA: TGTGCCAGCAGCGGAACTAGCGGCTCCTACAATGAGCAGTTCTTC. It translates to CASSGTSGSYNEQFF.

This chain uses TRBV2 with TRBJ2-3; 11 nucleotides match TRBD2. Germline V CDR1 and CDR2: SNHLY, FYNNEI. This CDR3 is built from 16 residues. V was clipped by 8 bases and J by 3 bases; unmatched bases: 10. This chain's CDR3 is CASSKGLAGGTDTQYF. The CDR3 nucleotides are TGTGCCAGCTCCAAGGGGCTAGCGGGAGGTACAGATACGCAGTATTTT.

The gene calls are TRBV2 and TRBJ2-1; the D gene is possibly TRBD1 (6 bases). Looked up from germline, CDR1 is SNHLY and CDR2 is FYNNEI. This CDR3 has 15 residues. The V gene lost 5 bases and the J gene lost 10 bases, with 21 bases spanning the gap. CDR3 protein: CASSTPRIRQGEQFF. CDR3 bases: TGTGCCAGCAGTACCCCTAGAATTCGGCAGGGGGAGCAGTTCTTC.

The chain links TRBV30 to TRBJ1-2; no clear D. Trimming stripped 3 bases from V and 7 bases from J, with 12 bases between. In germline, CDR1 is GTSNPN, CDR2 SVGIG (reference sequence). This CDR3 region has 12 residues. CDR3 amino acids: CAWSPAQVGYTF. CDR3 nucleotides: TGTGCCTGGAGCCCCGCCCAGGTTGGCTACACCTTC.

For the CDR3, the DNA is TGTGCCATCAGTGAGGGGGGCTTAACTAATGAAAAACTGTTTTTT. Translated, it gives CAISEGGLTNEKLFF. This chain joins TRBV10-3 and TRBJ1-4, with D possibly being TRBD1 (6 bases). Looked up from germline, CDR1 is ENHRY and CDR2 is SYGVKD. The CDR3 runs 15 residues. V was shortened by 2 bases and J by 1 base, with 8 bases between the two germline ends.

V gene TRBV5-1 combines with J gene TRBJ1-3, with D uncertain. Germline CDR1 is SGHRS and CDR2 is YFSETQ. V was trimmed by 0 bases and J by 0 bases, leaving 7 bases between them. This CDR3 region has 15 residues. The CDR3 DNA follows: TGCGCCAGCAGCTTGGGACAACTCTCTGGAAACACCATATATTTT. Translating it yields CASSLGQLSGNTIYF.

The chain carries TRBV2 and TRBJ2-7; no firm D call. The CDR3 consists of 14 residues. V was trimmed by 8 bases and J by 3 bases, leaving 17 bases between them. Per germline, CDR1 SNHLY and CDR2 FYNNEI. The CDR3 DNA reads TGTGCCAGCGGGGTGGACCGGGCCCTCTACGAGCAGTACTTC. Translation gives CASGVDRALYEQYF.

The J gene is TRBJ2-1, the V gene TRBV2; the D is unclear. Germline assignment: CDR1 SNHLY and CDR2 FYNNEI. This CDR3 is built from 11 residues. The V end lost 4 bases, the J end lost 10 bases, and 8 bases lay between the germline ends. The CDR3 sequence: CASSVWQEQFF. For the CDR3, the DNA is TGTGCCAGCAGTGTCTGGCAGGAGCAGTTCTTC.

The rearrangement uses TRBV30 and TRBJ1-6; D is unclear. The germline CDR1 and CDR2 sequences are GTSNPN and SVGIG (reference sequence). This CDR3 comprises 15 residues. V lost 2 bases and J 5 bases, leaving 13 bases between the germline ends. Here the CDR3 DNA reads TGTGCCTGGAGTTCCGGGAGCTCGCATAATTCACCCCTCCACTTT. Its translation: CAWSSGSSHNSPLHF.

The chain uses TRBV4-1 and TRBJ2-7; unclear D gene. Deletions cut 4 bases from V and 6 bases from J, with 7 bases between. The CDR3 covers 11 residues. CDR1 and CDR2 from the germline V gene are MGHRA and YSYEKL. Here the CDR3 reads CASSLEGEQYF. CDR3 DNA sequence: TGCGCCAGCAGCCTTGAAGGCGAGCAGTACTTC.

The chain couples TRBV2 to TRBJ1-1; D gene uncertain. Germline V gene sequence: CDR1 SNHLY, CDR2 FYNNEI. V gave up 4 bases and J gave up 8 bases, with 20 bases separating them. The CDR3 sequence is 15 residues long. CDR3 in amino acids: CASSGLQPELGEAFF. CDR3 DNA: TGTGCCAGCAGTGGATTACAGCCAGAGTTGGGGGAAGCTTTCTTT. The whole variable domain, remainder taken from reference TRBV2 and TRBJ1-1, is EPEVTQTPSHQVTQMGQEVILRCVPISNHLYFYWYRQILGQKVEFLVSFYNNEISEKSEIFDDQFSVERPDGSNFTLKIRSTKLEDSAMYFCASSGLQPELGEAFFGQGTRLTVV.

V gene TRBV6-6 combines with J gene TRBJ2-3, with D tentatively TRBD2 (6 bases). V was shortened by 5 bases and J by 8 bases, with 20 bases between the two germline ends. The V gene's germline CDR1 is MNHNY and CDR2 SVGAGI (reference sequence). CDR3 length: 15 amino acids. CDR3 residues: CASSDPGPSGVTQYF. DNA of the CDR3: TGTGCCAGCAGTGACCCGGGGCCTTCGGGAGTTACGCAGTATTTT.

V usage is TRBV4-1 and J usage is TRBJ1-4; D remains unclear. Germline CDR1 reads MGHRA; CDR2 reads YSYEKL. The CDR3 totals 21 residues. With 2 bases removed from V and 2 bases from J, the gap between germline ends came to 27 bases. CDR3 amino acids: CASSQIYIVATRASTNEKLFF. DNA for the CDR3: TGCGCCAGCAGCCAAATATACATCGTGGCAACGCGAGCCTCTACTAATGAAAAACTGTTTTTT.

V is TRBV5-1 and J is TRBJ2-5; 11 bases are shared with TRBD2. Looked up from germline, CDR1 is SGHRS and CDR2 is YFSETQ. CDR3 length equals 16 residues. The junction had 9 bases not matched to a gene; V was cut back by 4 bases and J by 4 bases. DNA of the CDR3: TGCGCCAGCAGCCTCAATAGCGGGGGGGCCCTAGAGACCCAGTACTTC. Its protein product is CASSLNSGGALETQYF. Drawing the rest from reference TRBV5-1 and TRBJ2-5, the complete variable domain is KAGVTQTPRYLIKTRGQQVTLSCSPISGHRSVSWYQQTPGQGLQFLFEYFSETQRNKGNFPGRFSGRQFSNSRSEMNVSTLELGDSALYLCASSLNSGGALETQYFGPGTRLLVL.

This chain's CDR3 is CASSHSSKTGGNSGANVLTF. CDR3 sequence (DNA): TGTGCCAGCAGCCACTCTTCGAAGACAGGGGGGAACTCTGGGGCCAACGTCCTGACTTTC. V gene TRBV7-7 combines with J gene TRBJ2-6; TRBD1 aligns across 9 bases. The CDR3 loop spans 20 amino acids. V dropped 5 bases and J dropped 0; count of bases not matched to a gene: 14. Germline-derived CDR1 and CDR2 are SSHAT and FNYEAQ (reference sequence).

This clone was detected a few times. V is TRBV18 and J is TRBJ1-5; a weak D match, TRBD1 (5 bases). Trimming took 2 bases from V and 2 from J, leaving 16 bases between them. The germline gives CDR1 KGHSH, CDR2 LQKENI. The CDR3 sequence is 17 residues long. The CDR3 nucleotides read TGTGCCAGCTCACCAACCGGGACTCCGGAGGGCAATCAGCCCCAGCATTTT. Amino acid sequence: CASSPTGTPEGNQPQHF.

V gene TRBV7-3 combines with J gene TRBJ2-3; the match to TRBD2 covers 9 bases. The CDR3 totals 20 residues. CDR1 SGHTA and CDR2 FQGTGA come from the germline V gene. V was pared by 5 bases and J by 3 bases, with 21 bases of the junction left unmatched. The CDR3 DNA follows: TGTGCCAGCAGCCCCCCTAGGGGCGGGGGGGCCACTGATCGTACAGATACGCAGTATTTT. Its protein is CASSPPRGGGATDRTDTQYF.

The chain recombines TRBV5-1 with TRBJ2-5, with 9 bases identical to TRBD1. V dropped 2 bases and J dropped 3; count of bases not matched to a gene: 5. CDR3 length: 15 amino acids. Germline-derived CDR1 and CDR2 are SGHRS and YFSETQ. DNA of the CDR3: TGCGCCAGCAGCTTCCTGACAGGGGGTGAAGAGACCCAGTACTTC. This encodes CASSFLTGGEETQYF.

This clone was seen a handful of times. Other DNA sequences in the same sample also yield this CDR3. V usage is TRBV30 and J usage is TRBJ1-3; the D gene is possibly TRBD1 (6 bases). The V and J ends lost 3 bases and 0 bases respectively, with 9 bases between them. CDR3 length: 14 residues. CDR1 is GTSNPN, CDR2 SVGIG, per germline (reference sequence). The CDR3 coding sequence is TGTGCCTGGAGCCTGGACAGCTCTGGAAACACCATATATTTT. Its translation is CAWSLDSSGNTIYF.

Worth noting for this clone: Other DNA sequences from this sample encode an identical CDR3 as well. V gene TRBV25-1 combines with J gene TRBJ2-2; D not certain. Germline-derived CDR1 and CDR2 are MGHDK and SYGVNS. Trimming took 4 bases from V and 2 from J, leaving 5 bases between them. The CDR3 is 13 amino acids. This CDR3 reads CASSGSNTGELFF. The CDR3 nucleotides are TGTGCCAGCAGTGGGAGCAACACCGGGGAGCTGTTTTTT.

The chain has TRBV7-8 and TRBJ2-3; 8 bases line up with TRBD2. V shed 5 bases, J shed 3 bases, and the junction held 7 bases outside the gene matches. Germline loops: CDR1 SGHVS, CDR2 FQNEAQ. The CDR3 extends over 15 amino acids. The CDR3 loop is CASSPRSGGTDTQYF. DNA of the CDR3: TGTGCCAGCAGCCCGCGGAGCGGGGGTACAGATACGCAGTATTTT.

This chain connects TRBV5-4 to TRBJ2-1; 11 bases fit TRBD2. Germline V gives CDR1 SGHNT, CDR2 YYREEE (reference sequence). The CDR3 consists of 15 residues. Germline trimming cut 6 bases from V and 6 bases from J; bases unmatched to any gene: 8. The CDR3 nucleotides are TGTGCCAGCAACGACCGACTAGCGGGGACCAATGAGCAGTTCTTC. Translation gives CASNDRLAGTNEQFF.